This TCR beta chain was documented in a study of graft-versus-host responses after intestinal transplantation. About the study: The recipients all started with anti-thymocyte globulin induction and then took tacrolimus and steroids for 2 to 4 years. Study-level findings and limits: Allograft graft-versus-host to host-versus-graft clonal ratios ran high in patients with graft-donor T cell macrochimerism. HvG clone declines early post-transplant were associated with peak circulating GvH levels. Recipient-marrow GvH clones were detected, some having first appeared in ileum or blood.

In this sample, this clone turned up a few times. Its matching antigen is unknown. This table comes from immunoSEQ multiplex PCR, and its TCRdb copy is limited to in-frame clones, with some not included. This table has tens of thousands of clones, about 90% appearing once. Germline V gives CDR1 SNHLY, CDR2 FYNNEI. The CDR3 is made up of 13 amino acids. Trimming shortened V by 6 bases and J by 2 bases, and 10 bases separated the two germline ends. The sequencing here drew on PBMCs, taken 98 days after intestinal transplantation. The gene calls are TRBV2 and TRBJ1-2; D gene ambiguous. The TCR comes from a human patient who received an intestinal transplant, so some T cells may come from the graft donor. The CDR3 loop reads CASRDGLNYGYTF. CDR3 sequence (DNA): TGTGCCAGCAGGGACGGTTTAAACTATGGCTACACCTTC.